The present entry profiles one T cell receptor beta chain with its context. The antigen remains unidentified. TCR beta VDJ and CDR3 were profiled, and genomic DNA was the template. TCRdb re-called the reads through MiXCR, storing one row per CDR3 protein. The data hold approximately 21,000 distinct CDR3 sequences, with less than 40% observed a single time. Patients selected for sequencing had displayed CD8+CD57+ cell expansion by flow cytometry. This CDR3 region has 14 residues. CDR1 SNHLY and CDR2 FYNNEI come from the germline V gene. After removal of 6 bases from V and 5 bases from J, the junction contained 3 bases not matched to a gene. The record originates from a study of CD8+CD57+ T cells in acquired aplastic anemia. Overall study findings and caveats: A lower diversity was found for CD8+CD57+ cells than for total CD4+ and CD8+ pools in patients. Around 27 sequences, all CD8+ CDR3, were shared between patients and controls.

This chain connects TRBV2 to TRBJ2-1; 11 bases line up with TRBD1. The origin of this receptor is a human donor with aplastic anemia. Sequenced: CD8+CD57+ T cells sorted from PBMCs. Subset indicated: bead-enriched CD8+CD57+ effector memory T cells from SAA patients. The CDR3 loop reads CASRDRGPHNEQFF. The CDR3 DNA sequence: TGTGCCAGCAGGGACAGGGGGCCTCACAATGAGCAGTTCTTC.